The rows below give T cell receptor beta chains drawn from one sample of a study of regulatory T cells in long-lasting Graves disease. TCRdb used MiXCR to reprocess the multiplex PCR reads, holding one entry per CDR3 protein. Of 350,000 to 400,000 distinct CDR3 sequences listed, roughly 16% are singletons. Another study also made use of these data, one on T cells in Graves' hyperthyroidism and ophthalmopathy.

The sequencing used peripheral blood mononuclear cells (PBMCs), collected at new diagnosis, from a patient treated with antithyroid drugs. Receptor source: a woman aged 18-30 years with Graves disease. The CDR3 runs from the conserved cysteine through the conserved F or W. Fields, in order: CDR3 DNA, CDR3 protein, V gene, clone size, D gene, J gene. The D gene is left open where the match is weak. Clone size appears in some rows only: once, few, many, or a class for an expanded clone.

cdr3_nt: TGTGCCAGTAGTAGGGACAGAGCAACTAATGAAAAACTGTTTTTT
cdr3_aa: CASSRDRATNEKLFF
v_call: TRBV19
clone_size: few
d_call: TRBD1
j_call: TRBJ1-4

cdr3_nt: TGTGCCAGCAGTGGCTGGGGGGGTACACAAGAGACCCAGTACTTC
cdr3_aa: CASSGWGGTQETQYF
v_call: TRBV2
clone_size: many
d_call: TRBD2
j_call: TRBJ2-5

cdr3_nt: TGTGCCAGCAGTTACACACAGCAGGGCTACGAGCAGTACTTC
cdr3_aa: CASSYTQQGYEQYF
v_call: TRBV3-1
clone_size: many
d_call: NA
j_call: TRBJ2-7

cdr3_nt: TGTGCCAGCAGCCCGGAACCGACGGACCCTGAAGCTTTCTTT
cdr3_aa: CASSPEPTDPEAFF
v_call: TRBV7-9
clone_size: many
d_call: NA
j_call: TRBJ1-1

cdr3_nt: TGTGCCAGCAGCTTGGGGGACAATTGGAACACTGAAGCTTTCTTT
cdr3_aa: CASSLGDNWNTEAFF
v_call: TRBV5-5
clone_size: few
d_call: NA
j_call: TRBJ1-1

cdr3_nt: TGCGCCAGCAGCTCGACAGCGGCCTACCAAGAGACCCAGTACTTC
cdr3_aa: CASSSTAAYQETQYF
v_call: TRBV5-1
clone_size: many
d_call: NA
j_call: TRBJ2-5

cdr3_nt: TGTGCCTGGAGTAGGACGAGGGGTCCCTACGAGCAGTACTTC
cdr3_aa: CAWSRTRGPYEQYF
v_call: TRBV30
clone_size: many
d_call: NA
j_call: TRBJ2-7

cdr3_nt: TGTGCCAGCAGTAGAACGGGGGGGCAGTACGGACTAGCGGGGGCAACCTCCTACAATGAGCAGTTCTTC
cdr3_aa: CASSRTGGQYGLAGATSYNEQFF
v_call: TRBV6-1
clone_size: NA
d_call: TRBD2
j_call: TRBJ2-1

cdr3_nt: TGTGCCAGCAGTTTTGGGTCCGCAGATACGCAGTATTTT
cdr3_aa: CASSFGSADTQYF
v_call: TRBV28
clone_size: many
d_call: NA
j_call: TRBJ2-3

cdr3_nt: TGTGCCAGCAGTTCCGCCGCGCTAGCGGGAGTTTACAATGAGCAGTTCTTC
cdr3_aa: CASSSAALAGVYNEQFF
v_call: TRBV27
clone_size: NA
d_call: TRBD2
j_call: TRBJ2-1

cdr3_nt: TGTGCCAGCAGTGATACTAGTAGCAATCAGCCCCAGCATTTT
cdr3_aa: CASSDTSSNQPQHF
v_call: TRBV6-1
clone_size: many
d_call: NA
j_call: TRBJ1-5

cdr3_nt: TGTGCCAGCACCCCGGGACCCCAGGGTACGCAGTATTTT
cdr3_aa: CASTPGPQGTQYF
v_call: TRBV6-1
clone_size: many
d_call: NA
j_call: TRBJ2-3

cdr3_nt: TGTGCCAGCAGTGATCTAGGACAGGAGGGTTCCTACGAGCAGTACTTC
cdr3_aa: CASSDLGQEGSYEQYF
v_call: TRBV28
clone_size: many
d_call: NA
j_call: TRBJ2-7

cdr3_nt: TGTGCCAGCAGTTTGGTGACAGGGGGCCGCAATCAGCCCCAGCATTTT
cdr3_aa: CASSLVTGGRNQPQHF
v_call: TRBV12-3/TRBV12-4
clone_size: many
d_call: TRBD1
j_call: TRBJ1-5

cdr3_nt: TGTGCCAGCAGTGAATCGGGACTCAGGGTCGGCTACACCTTC
cdr3_aa: CASSESGLRVGYTF
v_call: TRBV2
clone_size: few
d_call: NA
j_call: TRBJ1-2

cdr3_nt: TGTGCCAGCAGTTTCCCTTTTGGGCAGGGCAATCAGCCCCAGCATTTT
cdr3_aa: CASSFPFGQGNQPQHF
v_call: TRBV28
clone_size: many
d_call: NA
j_call: TRBJ1-5

cdr3_nt: TGTGCCAGCAGCTTCCCCGGGACAGGGCCAGATACGCAGTATTTT
cdr3_aa: CASSFPGTGPDTQYF
v_call: TRBV5-5
clone_size: NA
d_call: TRBD1
j_call: TRBJ2-3

cdr3_nt: TGTGCCAGCAGCGTGCGACAGGACCCTAATTCACCCCTCCACTTT
cdr3_aa: CASSVRQDPNSPLHF
v_call: TRBV9
clone_size: few
d_call: NA
j_call: TRBJ1-6

cdr3_nt: TGTGCCAGCAGCCCTTTTACCGGGGCCCTCTACGAGCAGTACTTC
cdr3_aa: CASSPFTGALYEQYF
v_call: TRBV14
clone_size: NA
d_call: NA
j_call: TRBJ2-7

cdr3_nt: TGTGCCAGCAGCCAAGATGCCAGGGGGAGGGAAGCTTTCTTT
cdr3_aa: CASSQDARGREAFF
v_call: TRBV14
clone_size: NA
d_call: TRBD1
j_call: TRBJ1-1

cdr3_nt: TGCGCCAGCAGCCAAGACCGTTCGGAGCTGAGCACAGATACGCAGTATTTT
cdr3_aa: CASSQDRSELSTDTQYF
v_call: TRBV4-3
clone_size: NA
d_call: NA
j_call: TRBJ2-3

cdr3_nt: TGTGCCAGCAGTAAAGCTGGGCCGTCATATAATTCACCCCTCCACTTT
cdr3_aa: CASSKAGPSYNSPLHF
v_call: TRBV6-1
clone_size: NA
d_call: NA
j_call: TRBJ1-6

cdr3_nt: TGTGCCAGCAGTCCCGGGACAGGGGGTGTCACAGATACGCAGTATTTT
cdr3_aa: CASSPGTGGVTDTQYF
v_call: TRBV27
clone_size: many
d_call: TRBD1
j_call: TRBJ2-3

cdr3_nt: TGTGCCAGCAGCGTAGCTTTATCCGGGGAGCTGTTTTTT
cdr3_aa: CASSVALSGELFF
v_call: TRBV9
clone_size: NA
d_call: NA
j_call: TRBJ2-2

cdr3_nt: TGTGCCAGCAGTACCTACCGGGACACTTCTAACTATGGCTACACCTTC
cdr3_aa: CASSTYRDTSNYGYTF
v_call: TRBV27
clone_size: many
d_call: NA
j_call: TRBJ1-2

cdr3_nt: TGTGCCAGCAGCTGGGCCCCCGGGGGGATTGACGAGCAGTACTTC
cdr3_aa: CASSWAPGGIDEQYF
v_call: TRBV5-4
clone_size: NA
d_call: TRBD2
j_call: TRBJ2-7

cdr3_nt: TGTGCCAGCAGCCAAGTTGGGGACACTGAAGCTTTCTTT
cdr3_aa: CASSQVGDTEAFF
v_call: TRBV3-1
clone_size: NA
d_call: NA
j_call: TRBJ1-1

cdr3_nt: TGTGCCAGCAGCTTGGGGTCCAATGAAAAACTGTTTTTT
cdr3_aa: CASSLGSNEKLFF
v_call: TRBV7-3
clone_size: many
d_call: NA
j_call: TRBJ1-4

cdr3_nt: TGTGCCAGCAGCCCCCTTGGCAACGAGCAGTACTTC
cdr3_aa: CASSPLGNEQYF
v_call: TRBV27
clone_size: many
d_call: NA
j_call: TRBJ2-7

cdr3_nt: TGTGCCAGCAGTCCTGGGCAGGTCGCCGGTAATGAGCAGTTCTTC
cdr3_aa: CASSPGQVAGNEQFF
v_call: TRBV6-1
clone_size: many
d_call: NA
j_call: TRBJ2-1

cdr3_nt: TGTGCCAGCAGCCACCCCCCAGGGGGAAACTATGGCTACACCTTC
cdr3_aa: CASSHPPGGNYGYTF
v_call: TRBV28
clone_size: many
d_call: TRBD1
j_call: TRBJ1-2

cdr3_nt: TGCAGTGTCACGAGACTAGCGGGATCAGGGACAGATACGCAGTATTTT
cdr3_aa: CSVTRLAGSGTDTQYF
v_call: TRBV20-1
clone_size: many
d_call: TRBD2
j_call: TRBJ2-3

cdr3_nt: TGTGCCAGCAGCGACGACCCCAGTCCTAACACTGAAGCTTTCTTT
cdr3_aa: CASSDDPSPNTEAFF
v_call: TRBV11-2
clone_size: many
d_call: NA
j_call: TRBJ1-1

cdr3_nt: TGTGCCAGTAGTACCCAAACGGGGGGGGAGCAGTTCTTC
cdr3_aa: CASSTQTGGEQFF
v_call: TRBV19
clone_size: few
d_call: TRBD2
j_call: TRBJ2-1

cdr3_nt: TGCAGTGCTAGAGGACTGGGGCGCGGGGGCTACGAGCAGTACTTC
cdr3_aa: CSARGLGRGGYEQYF
v_call: TRBV20-1
clone_size: many
d_call: TRBD2
j_call: TRBJ2-7

cdr3_nt: TGTGCCAGCAGTGAGGCGGCCGAGCAGTACTTC
cdr3_aa: CASSEAAEQYF
v_call: TRBV6-1
clone_size: many
d_call: NA
j_call: TRBJ2-7

cdr3_nt: TGCGCCAGCAGCTTGGGAGGGACGCGTGAAAAACTGTTTTTT
cdr3_aa: CASSLGGTREKLFF
v_call: TRBV5-1
clone_size: NA
d_call: NA
j_call: TRBJ1-4

cdr3_nt: TGTGCCAGCAGCTTAGCGGGACTGCTCCAAGAGACCCAGTACTTC
cdr3_aa: CASSLAGLLQETQYF
v_call: TRBV11-2
clone_size: many
d_call: NA
j_call: TRBJ2-5

cdr3_nt: TGTGCCAGCGGTCCCGGGACAGGGGAAAACTATGGCTACACCTTC
cdr3_aa: CASGPGTGENYGYTF
v_call: TRBV2
clone_size: NA
d_call: TRBD1
j_call: TRBJ1-2

cdr3_nt: TGTGCCAGCAGTTACGAGCGGCACCACGAGCAGTACTTC
cdr3_aa: CASSYERHHEQYF
v_call: TRBV6-5
clone_size: many
d_call: NA
j_call: TRBJ2-7

cdr3_nt: TGTGCCAGCAGCCCGTGGGTAGGATCGGATGAGCAGTTCTTC
cdr3_aa: CASSPWVGSDEQFF
v_call: TRBV9
clone_size: many
d_call: NA
j_call: TRBJ2-1

cdr3_nt: TGCAGTGCGAAGACTGGGAGCTCCTACAATGAGCAGTTCTTC
cdr3_aa: CSAKTGSSYNEQFF
v_call: TRBV20-1
clone_size: many
d_call: NA
j_call: TRBJ2-1

cdr3_nt: TGTGCCAGTAAATGGCAGGGCAATTCACCCCTCCACTTT
cdr3_aa: CASKWQGNSPLHF
v_call: TRBV19
clone_size: few
d_call: NA
j_call: TRBJ1-6

cdr3_nt: TGTGCCACCCGGGACTCCCTGTCCGGGGAGCTGTTTTTT
cdr3_aa: CATRDSLSGELFF
v_call: TRBV6-1
clone_size: NA
d_call: NA
j_call: TRBJ2-2

cdr3_nt: TGTGCCATCTCTCTAGCGTCTTACAATGAGCAGTTCTTC
cdr3_aa: CAISLASYNEQFF
v_call: TRBV10-3
clone_size: many
d_call: NA
j_call: TRBJ2-1

cdr3_nt: TGTGCCAGCAGCCAAGAGTCCGGGACTAGCGGGGGTAATGAGCAGTTCTTC
cdr3_aa: CASSQESGTSGGNEQFF
v_call: TRBV4-2
clone_size: many
d_call: TRBD2
j_call: TRBJ2-1

cdr3_nt: TGCAGTGCTACTACAGACTTCTTTCAGCCCCAGCATTTT
cdr3_aa: CSATTDFFQPQHF
v_call: TRBV20-1
clone_size: NA
d_call: NA
j_call: TRBJ1-5

cdr3_nt: TGTGCCAGCCCCCAAGACGAGCAGTACTTC
cdr3_aa: CASPQDEQYF
v_call: TRBV18
clone_size: many
d_call: NA
j_call: TRBJ2-7

cdr3_nt: TGCAGACCCGGAGGGACTAGCGTCGGGGAGCAGTTCTTC
cdr3_aa: CRPGGTSVGEQFF
v_call: TRBV20-1
clone_size: many
d_call: TRBD2
j_call: TRBJ2-1

cdr3_nt: TGTGCCAGCAGTTTATCTAAGGGAGGAGGCTACGAGCAGTACTTC
cdr3_aa: CASSLSKGGGYEQYF
v_call: TRBV27
clone_size: NA
d_call: NA
j_call: TRBJ2-7

cdr3_nt: TGTGCCAGTACTCCGACTAGGGGCGATACGCAGTATTTT
cdr3_aa: CASTPTRGDTQYF
v_call: TRBV19
clone_size: many
d_call: NA
j_call: TRBJ2-3

cdr3_nt: TGTGCCAGTAGTATAGAGCTTCGGGGGGAGGAGACCCAGTACTTC
cdr3_aa: CASSIELRGEETQYF
v_call: TRBV19
clone_size: few
d_call: TRBD2
j_call: TRBJ2-5

cdr3_nt: TGTGCCAACAGTTACGGGACAGAGCCTATCTATGGCTACACCTTC
cdr3_aa: CANSYGTEPIYGYTF
v_call: TRBV6-5
clone_size: NA
d_call: TRBD1
j_call: TRBJ1-2